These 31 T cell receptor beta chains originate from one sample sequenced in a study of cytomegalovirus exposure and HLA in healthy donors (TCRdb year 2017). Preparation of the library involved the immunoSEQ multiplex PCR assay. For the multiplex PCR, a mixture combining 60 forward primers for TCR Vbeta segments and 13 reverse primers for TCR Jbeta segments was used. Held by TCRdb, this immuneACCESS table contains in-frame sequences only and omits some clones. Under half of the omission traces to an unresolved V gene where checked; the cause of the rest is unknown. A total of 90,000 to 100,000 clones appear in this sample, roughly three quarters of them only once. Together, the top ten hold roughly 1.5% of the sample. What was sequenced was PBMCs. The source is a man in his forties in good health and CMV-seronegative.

CDR3 protein: CASSLRPDRGYEQYF. CDR3 DNA: TGTGCCAGCAGCTTAAGGCCGGACAGGGGATACGAGCAGTACTTC. The chain employs TRBV7-9 and TRBJ2-5; 9 nucleotides line up with TRBD1. The last part of the DNA fits TRBJ2-7 better; the J call may be wrong. The germline CDR1 and CDR2 sequences are SEHNR and FQNEAQ (reference sequence). The CDR3 is 15 amino acids.

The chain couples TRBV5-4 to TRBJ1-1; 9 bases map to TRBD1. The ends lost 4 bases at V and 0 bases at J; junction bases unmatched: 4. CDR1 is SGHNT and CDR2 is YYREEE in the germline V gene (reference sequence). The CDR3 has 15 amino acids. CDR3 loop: CASSPGDRVNTEAFF. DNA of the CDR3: TGTGCCAGCAGCCCAGGGGACAGGGTGAACACTGAAGCTTTCTTT. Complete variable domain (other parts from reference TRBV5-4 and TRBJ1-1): ETGVTQSPTHLIKTRGQQVTLRCSSQSGHNTVSWYQQALGQGPQFIFQYYREEENGRGNFPPRFSGLQFPNYSSELNVNALELDDSALYLCASSPGDRVNTEAFFGQGTRLTVV.

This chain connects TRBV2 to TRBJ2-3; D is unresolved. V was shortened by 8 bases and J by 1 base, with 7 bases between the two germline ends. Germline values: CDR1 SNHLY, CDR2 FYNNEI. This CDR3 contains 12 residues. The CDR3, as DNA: TGTGCCAGCCTTGAGGGCACAGATACGCAGTATTTT. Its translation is CASLEGTDTQYF. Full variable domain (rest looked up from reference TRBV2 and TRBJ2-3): EPEVTQTPSHQVTQMGQEVILRCVPISNHLYFYWYRQILGQKVEFLVSFYNNEISEKSEIFDDQFSVERPDGSNFTLKIRSTKLEDSAMYFCASLEGTDTQYFGPGTRLTVL.

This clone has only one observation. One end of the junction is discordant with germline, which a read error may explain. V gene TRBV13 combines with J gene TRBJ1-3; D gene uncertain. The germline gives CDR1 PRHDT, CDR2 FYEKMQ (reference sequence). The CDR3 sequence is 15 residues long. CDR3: CASSSRELSGNTIYF. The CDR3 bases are TGTGCCAGCAGCTCTCGGGAGCTCTCTGGGAACACCATATATTTT.

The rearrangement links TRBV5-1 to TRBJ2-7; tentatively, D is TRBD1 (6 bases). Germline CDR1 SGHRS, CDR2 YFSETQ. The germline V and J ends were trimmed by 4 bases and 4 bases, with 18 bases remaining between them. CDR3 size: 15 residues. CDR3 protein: CASSQTMFRGYEQYF. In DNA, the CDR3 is TGCGCCAGCAGCCAGACAATGTTCAGGGGTTACGAGCAGTACTTC.

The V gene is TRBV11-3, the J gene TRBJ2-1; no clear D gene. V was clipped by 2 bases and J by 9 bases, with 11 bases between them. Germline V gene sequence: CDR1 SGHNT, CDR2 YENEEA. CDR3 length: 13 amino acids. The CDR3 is CASSLHGLAEQFF. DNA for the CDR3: TGTGCCAGCAGCTTACATGGTTTGGCTGAGCAGTTCTTC.

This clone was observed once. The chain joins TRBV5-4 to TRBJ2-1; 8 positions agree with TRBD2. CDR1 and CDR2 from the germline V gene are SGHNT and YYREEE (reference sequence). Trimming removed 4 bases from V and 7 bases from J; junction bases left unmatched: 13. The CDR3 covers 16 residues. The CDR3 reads CASSRGGPSLLNEQFF. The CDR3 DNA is TGTGCCAGCAGCCGCGGGGGGCCCTCCTTATTAAATGAGCAGTTCTTC.

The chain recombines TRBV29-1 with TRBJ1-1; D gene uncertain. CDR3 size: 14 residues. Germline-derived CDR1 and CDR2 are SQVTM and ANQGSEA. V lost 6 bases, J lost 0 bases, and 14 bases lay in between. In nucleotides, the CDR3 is TGCAGCGTCAACCCGGGAGGGTTGAACACTGAAGCTTTCTTT. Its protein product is CSVNPGGLNTEAFF.

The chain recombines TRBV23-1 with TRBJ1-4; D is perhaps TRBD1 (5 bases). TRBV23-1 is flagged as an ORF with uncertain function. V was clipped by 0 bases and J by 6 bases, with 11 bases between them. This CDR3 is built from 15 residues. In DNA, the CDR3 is TGCGCCAGCAGTCAATCGGGGGGGTTCGATGAAAAACTGTTTTTT. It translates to CASSQSGGFDEKLFF.

The CDR3 DNA reads TGCAGCGTTGAAGGGTCTGGGGGCCGCGAGCAGTACTTC. Protein product: CSVEGSGGREQYF. V is TRBV29-1 and J is TRBJ2-7, with a tentative D call TRBD1 (6 bases). The germline V and J ends were trimmed by 1 base and 6 bases, with 13 bases remaining between them. Germline-derived CDR1 and CDR2 are SQVTM and ANQGSEA. This CDR3 has 13 residues.

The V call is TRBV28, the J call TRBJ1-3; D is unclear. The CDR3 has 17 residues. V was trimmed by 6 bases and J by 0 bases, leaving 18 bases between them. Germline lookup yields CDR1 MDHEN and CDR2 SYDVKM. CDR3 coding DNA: TGTGCCAGCAGCGCCAGTTCAGTTGCCAGCTCTGGAAACACCATATATTTT. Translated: CASSASSVASSGNTIYF.

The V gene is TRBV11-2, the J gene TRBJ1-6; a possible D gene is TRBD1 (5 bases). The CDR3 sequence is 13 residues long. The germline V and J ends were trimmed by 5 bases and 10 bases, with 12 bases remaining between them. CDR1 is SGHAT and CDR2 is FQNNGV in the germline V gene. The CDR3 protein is CASSAGLQSPLHF. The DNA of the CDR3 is TGTGCCAGCAGCGCGGGACTACAGTCACCCCTCCACTTT.

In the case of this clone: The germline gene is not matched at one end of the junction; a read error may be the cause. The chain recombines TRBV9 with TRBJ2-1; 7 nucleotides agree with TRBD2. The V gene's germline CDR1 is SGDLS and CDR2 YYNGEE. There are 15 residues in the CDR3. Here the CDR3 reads CASSTRGGPYNGQFF. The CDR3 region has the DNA TGTGCCAGCAGCACACGCGGGGGACCCTACAATGGGCAGTTCTTC. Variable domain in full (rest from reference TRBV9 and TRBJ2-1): DSGVTQTPKHLITATGQRVTLRCSPRSGDLSVYWYQQSLDQGLQFLIQYYNGEERAKGNILERFSAQQFPDLHSELNLSSLELGDSALYFCASSTRGGPYNGQFFGPGTRLTVL.

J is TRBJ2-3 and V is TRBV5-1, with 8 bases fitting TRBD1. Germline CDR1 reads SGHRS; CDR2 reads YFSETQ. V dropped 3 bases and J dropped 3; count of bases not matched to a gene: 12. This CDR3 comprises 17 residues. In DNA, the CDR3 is TGCGCCAGCAGCTCGGGGCCGACAGGGGCGGGGACAGATACGCAGTATTTT. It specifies CASSSGPTGAGTDTQYF.

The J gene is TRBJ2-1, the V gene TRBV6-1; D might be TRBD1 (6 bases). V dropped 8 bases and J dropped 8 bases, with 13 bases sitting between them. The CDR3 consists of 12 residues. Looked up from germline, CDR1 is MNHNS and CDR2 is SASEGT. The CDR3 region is CASVLGAHEQFF. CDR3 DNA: TGTGCCAGCGTTTTGGGGGCTCATGAGCAGTTCTTC.

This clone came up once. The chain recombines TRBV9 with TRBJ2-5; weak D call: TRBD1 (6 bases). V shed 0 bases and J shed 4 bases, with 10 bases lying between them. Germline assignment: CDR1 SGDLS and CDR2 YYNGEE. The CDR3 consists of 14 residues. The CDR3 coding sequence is TGTGCCAGCAGCGTAGCTCAGGGGCGAGAGACCCAGTACTTC. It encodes CASSVAQGRETQYF.

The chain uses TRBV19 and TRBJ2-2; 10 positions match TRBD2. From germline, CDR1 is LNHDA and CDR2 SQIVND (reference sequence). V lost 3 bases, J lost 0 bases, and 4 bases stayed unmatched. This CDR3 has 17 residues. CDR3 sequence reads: CASSILAGVPNTGELFF. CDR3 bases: TGTGCCAGTAGTATCCTAGCGGGGGTCCCGAACACCGGGGAGCTGTTTTTT.

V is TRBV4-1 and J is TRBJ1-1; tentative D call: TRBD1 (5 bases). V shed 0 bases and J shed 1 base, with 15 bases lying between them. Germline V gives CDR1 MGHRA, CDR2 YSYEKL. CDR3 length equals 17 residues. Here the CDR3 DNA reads TGCGCCAGCAGCCAAGAACTGACAGTGAAAGGGAACACTGAAGCTTTCTTT. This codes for CASSQELTVKGNTEAFF.

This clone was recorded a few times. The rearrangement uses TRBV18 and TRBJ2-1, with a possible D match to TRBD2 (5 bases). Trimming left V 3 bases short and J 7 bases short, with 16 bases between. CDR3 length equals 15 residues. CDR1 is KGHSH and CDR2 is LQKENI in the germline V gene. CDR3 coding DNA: TGTGCCAGCTCACCGAGTTTCGGGGTTGGGAATGAGCAGTTCTTC. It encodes CASSPSFGVGNEQFF.

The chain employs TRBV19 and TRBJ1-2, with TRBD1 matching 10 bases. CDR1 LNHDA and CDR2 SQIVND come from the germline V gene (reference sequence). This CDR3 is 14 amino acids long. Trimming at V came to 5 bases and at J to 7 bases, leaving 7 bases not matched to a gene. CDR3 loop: CASSPSRDRGGYTF. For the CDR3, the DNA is TGTGCCAGTAGTCCCTCCCGGGACAGGGGTGGCTACACCTTC. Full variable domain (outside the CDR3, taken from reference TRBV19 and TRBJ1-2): DGGITQSPKYLFRKEGQNVTLSCEQNLNHDAMYWYRQDPGQGLRLIYYSQIVNDFQKGDIAEGYSVSREKKESFPLTVTSAQKNPTAFYLCASSPSRDRGGYTFGSGTRLTVV.

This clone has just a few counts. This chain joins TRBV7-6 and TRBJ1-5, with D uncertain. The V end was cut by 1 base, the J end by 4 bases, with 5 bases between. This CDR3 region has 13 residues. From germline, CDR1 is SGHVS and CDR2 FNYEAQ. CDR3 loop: CASSLGENQPQHF. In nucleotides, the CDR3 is TGTGCCAGCAGCTTAGGAGAGAATCAGCCCCAGCATTTT.

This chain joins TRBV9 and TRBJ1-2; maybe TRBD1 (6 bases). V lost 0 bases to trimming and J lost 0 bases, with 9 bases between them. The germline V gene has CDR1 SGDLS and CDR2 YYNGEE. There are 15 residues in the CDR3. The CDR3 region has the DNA TGTGCCAGCAGCGTAGAGGGGGTCGCTAACTATGGCTACACCTTC. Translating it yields CASSVEGVANYGYTF.

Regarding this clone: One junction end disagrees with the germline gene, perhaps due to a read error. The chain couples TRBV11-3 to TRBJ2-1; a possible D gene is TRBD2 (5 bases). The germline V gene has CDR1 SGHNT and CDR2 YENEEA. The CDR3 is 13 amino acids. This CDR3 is CASSLDGVGEQFF. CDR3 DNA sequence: TGTGCCAGCAGCCTAGACGGGGTAGGGGAGCAGTTCTTC.

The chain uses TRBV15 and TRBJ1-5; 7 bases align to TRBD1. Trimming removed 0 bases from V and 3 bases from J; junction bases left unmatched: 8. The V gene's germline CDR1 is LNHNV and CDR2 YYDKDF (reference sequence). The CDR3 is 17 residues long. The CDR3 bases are TGTGCCACCAGCAGAGATCCAGGGGGACGGTTCAATCAGCCCCAGCATTTT. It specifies CATSRDPGGRFNQPQHF.

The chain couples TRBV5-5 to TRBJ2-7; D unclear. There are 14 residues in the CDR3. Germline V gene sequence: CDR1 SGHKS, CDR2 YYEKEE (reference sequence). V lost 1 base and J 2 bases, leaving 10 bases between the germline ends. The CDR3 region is CASSLLGRAYEQYF. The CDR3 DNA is TGTGCCAGCAGCTTGCTAGGCAGAGCCTACGAGCAGTACTTC.

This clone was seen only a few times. CDR3 sequence reads: CASSTTRTSGRYEQYF. For the CDR3, the DNA is TGTGCCAGCAGTACCACCCGGACTAGCGGACGCTACGAGCAGTACTTC. The rearrangement links TRBV27 to TRBJ2-7, with TRBD2 matching over 10 bases. Germline lookup yields CDR1 MNHEY and CDR2 SMNVEV (reference sequence). This CDR3 comprises 16 residues. With 5 bases clipped from V and 3 bases from J, the junction kept 10 bases outside the gene matches.

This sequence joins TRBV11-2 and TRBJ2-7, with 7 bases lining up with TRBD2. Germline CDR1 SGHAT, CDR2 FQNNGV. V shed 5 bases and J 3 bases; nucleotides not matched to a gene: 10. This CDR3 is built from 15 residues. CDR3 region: CASSQRAGVVYEQYF. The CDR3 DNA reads TGTGCCAGCAGCCAGAGGGCGGGGGTGGTCTACGAGCAGTACTTC.

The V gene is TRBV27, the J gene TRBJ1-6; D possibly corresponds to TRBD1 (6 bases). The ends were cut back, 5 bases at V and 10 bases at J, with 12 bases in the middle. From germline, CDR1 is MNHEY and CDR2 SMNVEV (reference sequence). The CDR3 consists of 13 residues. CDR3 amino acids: CASSTGIRSPLHF. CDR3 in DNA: TGTGCCAGCAGTACAGGGATTCGGTCACCCCTCCACTTT.

CDR3 nucleotide sequence: TGTGCCAGCAGCTTTGGAGCGGGGGGGCCAAGGGATACGCAGTATTTT. Translating it yields CASSFGAGGPRDTQYF. The chain carries TRBV7-9 and TRBJ2-3; 10 bases match TRBD2. The CDR3 has 16 residues. The V gene's germline CDR1 is SEHNR and CDR2 FQNEAQ (reference sequence). J was trimmed by 6 bases and V by 3 bases; bases with no gene match: 9.

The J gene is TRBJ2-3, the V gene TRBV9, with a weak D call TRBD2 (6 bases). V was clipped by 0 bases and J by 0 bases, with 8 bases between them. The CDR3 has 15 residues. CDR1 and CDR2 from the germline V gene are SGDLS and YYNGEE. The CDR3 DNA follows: TGTGCCAGCAGCGTAGGGGGGGTAAGCACAGATACGCAGTATTTT. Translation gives CASSVGGVSTDTQYF.

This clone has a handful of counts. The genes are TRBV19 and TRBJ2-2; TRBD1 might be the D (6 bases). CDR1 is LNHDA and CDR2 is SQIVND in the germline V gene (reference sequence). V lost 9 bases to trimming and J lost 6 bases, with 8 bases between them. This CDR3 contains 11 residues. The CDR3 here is CASNRAGELFF. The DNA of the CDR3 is TGTGCCAGCAACAGGGCCGGGGAGCTGTTTTTT.